These 23 T cell receptor beta chains share one sample of origin, sequenced in a study of molecular identifiers for immune sequencing clone quantification (dated by TCRdb to the late 2010s). The library was prepared using PCR. These reads were obtained on an Illumina HiSeq 4000. In TCRdb, the public reads were trimmed at Q25 with fastp and aligned with MiXCR, with productive beta chains retained. Duplicate CDR3 protein sequences are folded into a single record with the most common DNA and genes. Recorded for this sample are 35,000 or so distinct CDR3 sequences; under 20% of them occurred a single time. The ten largest make up approximately 1% of the sample. Sequencing was carried out using naive CD8+ T cells from blood, with Jurkat cell RNA spiked in. Read against the paper, the sample's cell subset or site label means: FACS-sorted CD8+CD4-CCR7+CD45RA+ naive T cells. The origin of the receptors is a human donor in good health. Some libraries in this study had Jurkat cell RNA spiked in.

At least ten counts were recorded for this clonotype. The chain couples TRBV19 to TRBJ1-1; D is unclear. Germline assignment: CDR1 LNHDA and CDR2 SQIVND (reference sequence). The CDR3 contains 13 residues. V lost 2 bases, J lost 4 bases, and 8 bases lay in between. The CDR3 DNA reads as TGTGCCAGTAGTATAAGGGTTGGCACTGAAGCTTTCTTT. Its protein is CASSIRVGTEAFF.

In the case of this clonotype: This may come from a read error, since a much larger clone is one base off. This rearrangement joins TRBV4-3 to TRBJ2-6; D gene unclear. The germline V gene encodes CDR1 LGHNA and CDR2 YSLEER. The CDR3 contains 15 residues. V gave up 0 bases and J gave up 0 bases, with 3 bases separating them. CDR3: CASSQDHSGANVLTF. CDR3 in DNA: TGCGCCAGCAGCCAAGACCACTCTGGGGCCAACGTCCTGACTTTC.

The V call is TRBV20-1, the J call TRBJ2-7; TRBD2 might be the D (7 bases). The germline gives CDR1 DFQATT, CDR2 SNEGSKA (reference sequence). V lost 3 bases and J 0 bases, leaving 18 bases between the germline ends. The CDR3 length is 16 residues. The CDR3 sequence is CSARLGGRESSYEQYF. The CDR3 DNA sequence: TGCAGTGCTAGGCTCGGGGGGCGAGAAAGCTCCTACGAGCAGTACTTC.

This clonotype was counted between two and nine times. This chain links TRBV6-5 with TRBJ2-6, with D uncertain. V gave up 6 bases and J gave up 1 base, with 10 bases separating them. The CDR3 consists of 15 residues. Germline V lookup: CDR1 MNHEY, CDR2 SVGAGI. Here the CDR3 reads CASSLLVSGANVLTF. The CDR3 DNA reads TGTGCCAGCAGCCTCCTGGTATCTGGGGCCAACGTCCTGACTTTC.

This clonotype was seen a few times. The chain uses TRBV6-2 or TRBV6-3 and TRBJ2-2; 11 bases align to TRBD2. The length of the CDR3 is 15 residues. The germline gives CDR1 MNHEY, CDR2 SVGEGT. Losses at the gene ends were 7 bases for V and 5 bases for J; bases not matched to a gene: 6. In DNA form, the CDR3 reads TGTGCCAGCAACCTACTAGCGGGAGTTACCGGGGAGCTGTTTTTT. The encoded protein is CASNLLAGVTGELFF.

This sequence joins TRBV30 and TRBJ2-7; D is ambiguous. The CDR3 length is 16 residues. Germline-derived CDR1 and CDR2 are GTSNPN and SVGIG (reference sequence). Trimming shortened V by 1 base and J by 2 bases, and 18 bases separated the two germline ends. CDR3: CAWSGLALGGPYEQYF. CDR3 sequence (DNA): TGTGCCTGGAGTGGCCTGGCGCTGGGCGGACCCTACGAGCAGTACTTC.

The J gene is TRBJ2-1, the V gene TRBV7-3; possibly TRBD1 or TRBD2 for D (5 bases each). Trimming cost V 2 bases and J 0 bases, with 14 bases left between them. Germline CDR1 and CDR2: SGHTA and FQGTGA. The CDR3 consists of 17 residues. The CDR3 here is CASSLHEGRSSYNEQFF. The CDR3 nucleotides read TGTGCCAGCAGCTTACACGAGGGACGGAGCTCCTACAATGAGCAGTTCTTC.

A remark on this clonotype: A single base separates this from a much larger clone, so it may be a read error. V and J are TRBV6-2 or TRBV6-3 and TRBJ2-3; 10 nucleotides line up with TRBD2. From germline, CDR1 is MNHEY and CDR2 SVGEGT. This CDR3 comprises 16 residues. In DNA form, the CDR3 reads TGTGCCAGCAGTATGTGGGGCCCTAGCGGGGGAGACACGCTGTATTTT. It yields the protein CASSMWGPSGGDTLYF.

This clonotype has ten or more counts. The chain recombines TRBV7-2 with TRBJ1-1; 12 positions agree with TRBD1. Germline CDR1 is SGHTA and CDR2 is FQGNSA. The CDR3 consists of 15 residues. J gave up 5 bases and V 1 base, and 2 bases lay outside the gene matches. The CDR3 DNA follows: TGTGCCAGCAGCTTAGGGGACAGGGGGCGAACTGAAGCTTTCTTT. Protein sequence: CASSLGDRGRTEAFF.

This clonotype has at least ten counts. The chain is built from TRBV2 and TRBJ1-5, with D possibly matching TRBD1 (6 bases). The length of the CDR3 is 15 residues. Trimming cost V 6 bases and J 0 bases, with 12 bases left between them. Germline V gene lookup returns CDR1 SNHLY and CDR2 FYNNEI. The CDR3 region has the DNA TGTGCCAGCAGCGGGACATCCGATAGCAATCAGCCCCAGCATTTT. Residues: CASSGTSDSNQPQHF. The full variable domain, in which reference TRBV2 and TRBJ1-5 provide the parts outside the CDR3, is EPEVTQTPSHQVTQMGQEVILRCVPISNHLYFYWYRQILGQKVEFLVSFYNNEISEKSEIFDDQFSVERPDGSNFTLKIRSTKLEDSAMYFCASSGTSDSNQPQHFGDGTRLSIL.

The CDR3 DNA reads TGTGCCTGGAGACCCCTCGGAACGGGTGGGACCCAGTACTTC. This translates into CAWRPLGTGGTQYF. The J gene is TRBJ2-5, the V gene TRBV30; D is uncertain. Germline V CDR1 and CDR2: GTSNPN, SVGIG (reference sequence). The CDR3 is 14 amino acids. With 3 bases removed from V and 7 bases from J, the gap between germline ends came to 18 bases.

This clonotype has at least ten counts. The genes are TRBV2 and TRBJ2-7, with a tentative D call TRBD2 (6 bases). The germline gives CDR1 SNHLY, CDR2 FYNNEI. The CDR3 is made up of 13 amino acids. V gave up 6 bases and J gave up 1 base, with 10 bases separating them. CDR3 loop: CASRGGESYEQYF. The DNA for the CDR3 is TGTGCCAGCAGAGGCGGGGAGTCCTACGAGCAGTACTTC.

At least ten counts were recorded for this clonotype. This rearrangement joins TRBV11-2 to TRBJ1-4; D is unclear. Germline assignment: CDR1 SGHAT and CDR2 FQNNGV. The CDR3 loop spans 16 amino acids. The V end was cut by 0 bases, the J end by 5 bases, with 13 bases between. The CDR3 DNA reads TGTGCCAGCAGCTTAGATCCCTTCGACGGGAATGAAAAACTGTTTTTT. This gives the protein CASSLDPFDGNEKLFF.

This clonotype was counted many times. The rearrangement joins TRBV20-1 to TRBJ2-5; D is possibly TRBD2 (5 bases). Germline values: CDR1 DFQATT, CDR2 SNEGSKA (reference sequence). The CDR3 is 14 amino acids. Trimming left V 5 bases short and J 4 bases short, with 17 bases between. The CDR3 DNA reads as TGCAGTGCTCTGGACTCTTCCATCCGAGAGACCCAGTACTTC. It encodes CSALDSSIRETQYF.

The count of this clonotype is one. A much larger clone differs from this one at a single base, so this may be a read error. The gene calls are TRBV27 and TRBJ2-3; TRBD2 aligns across 7 bases. Germline V gene sequence: CDR1 MNHEY, CDR2 SMNVEV (reference sequence). This CDR3 is built from 16 residues. The CDR3 nucleotides are TGTGCCAGCAGTTGGGAGGGACCTCCTAGCACAGGTACGCAGTATTTT. Translating it yields CASSWEGPPSTGTQYF.

This clonotype was detected only a few times. This chain joins TRBV4-1 and TRBJ2-1, with TRBD2 matching 11 bases. After removal of 3 bases from V and 4 bases from J, the junction contained 5 bases not matched to a gene. The CDR3 is made up of 16 amino acids. CDR1 and CDR2 (germline): MGHRA, YSYEKL. The DNA of the CDR3 is TGCGCCAGCAGCCAGGAACGACTAGCGGGGTACAATGAGCAGTTCTTC. Translating it yields CASSQERLAGYNEQFF.

This clonotype came up many times. This chain uses TRBV19 with TRBJ1-5; possibly TRBD1 for D (6 bases). Trimming pared 6 bases from V and 4 bases from J, leaving 16 bases between. The CDR3 contains 15 residues. Germline V lookup: CDR1 LNHDA, CDR2 SQIVND (reference sequence). The CDR3 sequence is CASSPGTRGNQPQHF. CDR3 bases: TGTGCCAGTAGCCCCGGGACAAGAGGGAATCAGCCCCAGCATTTT.

This clonotype was detected ten times or more. V usage is TRBV5-5 and J usage is TRBJ2-5; D is undetermined. Between the trimmed V and J ends, which lost 4 bases and 1 base, there was a span of 14 bases. Germline lookup yields CDR1 SGHKS and CDR2 YYEKEE (reference sequence). The CDR3 consists of 15 residues. The CDR3 region is CASSSGRAAQETQYF. For the CDR3, the DNA is TGTGCCAGCAGCAGTGGACGGGCGGCCCAAGAGACCCAGTACTTC.

This clonotype appeared many times. The rearrangement joins TRBV6-5 to TRBJ2-5; TRBD1 or TRBD2 may be the D gene (5 bases each). CDR3 length: 15 amino acids. Germline lookup yields CDR1 MNHEY and CDR2 SVGAGI. Trimming left V 5 bases short and J 4 bases short, with 17 bases between. CDR3 DNA sequence: TGTGCCAGCAGTCCCGGGACCGCGTCGGGAGAGACCCAGTACTTC. This sequence encodes CASSPGTASGETQYF.

On this clonotype itself: One end of the junction varies from germline; a read error may be responsible. CDR3: CAGRLLGETQYF. The CDR3 DNA is TGTGCCGGCAGACTCTTAGGAGAGACCCAGTACTTC. V and J are TRBV7-9 and TRBJ2-5; D is unresolved. The CDR3 contains 12 residues. Germline CDR1 SEHNR, CDR2 FQNEAQ (reference sequence). Supplemented by reference TRBV7-9 and TRBJ2-5, the full variable domain reads DTGVSQNPRHKITKRGQNVTFRCDPISEHNRLYWYRQTLGQGPEFLTYFQNEAQLEKSRLLSDRFSAERPKGSFSTLEIQRTEQGDSAMYLCAGRLLGETQYFGPGTRLLVL.

At least ten counts were recorded for this clonotype. The V call is TRBV7-6, the J call TRBJ2-5; TRBD2 matches at 8 bases. Unmatched junction bases numbered 4, after V lost 2 bases and J lost 2 bases. In germline, CDR1 is SGHVS, CDR2 FNYEAQ. The CDR3 has 15 residues. Here the CDR3 DNA reads TGTGCCAGCAGCTTAACTAGCGGCGAACAAGAGACCCAGTACTTC. Protein sequence: CASSLTSGEQETQYF. The whole variable domain, filled in from reference TRBV7-6 and TRBJ2-5, reads GAGVSQSPRYKVTKRGQDVALRCDPISGHVSLYWYRQALGQGPEFLTYFNYEAQQDKSGLPNDRFSAERPEGSISTLTIQRTEQRDSAMYRCASSLTSGEQETQYFGPGTRLLVL.

This clonotype was counted ten times or more. The chain couples TRBV2 to TRBJ2-5, with 9 nucleotides matching TRBD1. Germline lookup yields CDR1 SNHLY and CDR2 FYNNEI. There are 15 residues in the CDR3. J lost 2 bases, V lost 4 bases, and 5 bases had no gene match. In DNA, the CDR3 is TGTGCCAGCAGTGCGCGGGACAGGGCGCAAGAGACCCAGTACTTC. As protein: CASSARDRAQETQYF.

The sample holds many counts of this clonotype. The rearrangement uses TRBV4-3 and TRBJ2-7; the D gene is possibly TRBD2 (5 bases). Germline V gene sequence: CDR1 LGHNA, CDR2 YSLEER. Trimming took 0 bases from V and 2 from J, leaving 14 bases between them. The CDR3 loop spans 16 amino acids. In DNA, the CDR3 is TGCGCCAGCAGCCAAGATCTAGCCGGACTCACCTACGAGCAGTACTTC. Translating it yields CASSQDLAGLTYEQYF.